Sequencing of this TCR beta chain was carried out in a study of blood T cell repertoires in COVID-19. In the study overall: Acute-phase and convalescent COVID-19 samples originated in the United States, Italy and Spain. PBMCs, B-cell-depleted T cells, or T cells were the source of the cDNA or gDNA that made up the material.

Original analysis: From reference gene primer amplification, estimates of nucleated cell counts were derived. Repertoires were generated with immunoSEQ multiplex PCR, while TCRdb's copy carries only in-frame clones and drops some. That table furnishes V, J and clone size, whereas the DNA furnished D and trimming. The repertoire holds around 300,000 clones, with roughly 84% as singletons. The CDR3 length is 12 residues. V was pared by 0 bases and J by 6 bases, with 7 bases between. CDR1 and CDR2 from the germline V gene are GTSNPN and SVGIG (reference sequence). Specimen: peripheral blood. This clonotype was sampled from a man between 50 and 59 years old with active or convalescent COVID-19. The V gene is TRBV30, the J gene TRBJ2-3, with D hard to call. The CDR3 loop reads CAWSVSSDTQYF. The CDR3 nucleotides are TGTGCCTGGAGTGTATCTTCGGATACGCAGTATTTT.